These 32 T cell receptor beta chains came from one sample sequenced in a study of CXCR3-negative and CXCR3-positive naive CD8 T cells. Preparation of TRB cDNA libraries relied on 5' RACE carrying UMI labels. TCRdb processed the 5' RACE reads again and assigns one entry to each CDR3 protein, with no DNA. The sample data list 45,000 to 65,000 distinct CDR3 sequences. Material: naive CXCR3- CD8+ T cells from blood. Regarding subset: CD45RO-CCR7+CD27+CD95- naive CD8+ T cells lacking CXCR3 (TNR3-). The receptor set was obtained from a human donor in good health. Some clones in this sample may be carry-over from other donors' samples.

The chain recombines TRBV20-1 with TRBJ1-5; the D call of TRBD1 rests on TCRdb alone, since no DNA is present to check it. Germline V gene sequence: CDR1 DFQATT, CDR2 SNEGSKA (reference sequence). The CDR3 totals 17 residues. The CDR3 loop is CSATSGTAENSNQPQHF.

CDR3: CASSLSAGELFF. This sequence joins TRBV28 and TRBJ2-2. CDR1 MDHEN and CDR2 SYDVKM come from the germline V gene. This CDR3 is built from 12 residues.

V usage is TRBV15 and J usage is TRBJ2-5; with no DNA, the TCRdb D assignment of TRBD1 cannot be verified. The CDR3 has 14 amino acids. Germline CDR1 and CDR2: LNHNV and YYDKDF (reference sequence). CDR3 sequence reads: CATSPRTGRETQYF.

The CDR3 sequence is CASSFSSGGLSGSLWEQYF. This chain connects TRBV5-6 to TRBJ2-7; checking the TCRdb D call of TRBD1 is not possible without DNA. This CDR3 has 19 amino acids. The V gene's germline CDR1 is SGHDT and CDR2 YYEEEE.

The gene calls are TRBV6-1 and TRBJ2-7; TCRdb's assignment of TRBD2 cannot be checked, as there is no DNA. This CDR3 is 14 amino acids long. From germline, CDR1 is MNHNS and CDR2 SASEGT. CDR3 sequence: CASSELLAPYEQYF.

The chain employs TRBV30 and TRBJ2-1; TCRdb outputs TRBD1, but without DNA this stays unchecked. The V gene's germline CDR1 is GTSNPN and CDR2 SVGIG (reference sequence). This CDR3 is built from 12 residues. The CDR3 sequence is CAWSVRGDEQFF. Combining the CDR3 with reference TRBV30 and TRBJ2-1 gives the whole variable domain SQTIHQWPATLVQPVGSPLSLECTVEGTSNPNLYWYRQAAGRGLQLLFYSVGIGQISSEVPQNLSASRPQDRQFILSSKKLLLSDSGFYLCAWSVRGDEQFFGPGTRLTVL.

This chain connects TRBV3-1 to TRBJ2-3. Germline CDR1 is LGHDT and CDR2 is YNNKEL (reference sequence). CDR3 length equals 14 residues. The CDR3 is CASSQDRAPDTQYF.

The chain employs TRBV7-6 and TRBJ2-5; TCRdb picks TRBD2, but there is no DNA to check that call. The CDR3 sequence is 15 residues long. The germline CDR1 and CDR2 sequences are SGHVS and FNYEAQ. The CDR3 region is CASSVTSGGQETQYF.

The chain joins TRBV5-1 to TRBJ2-7; TCRdb picks TRBD1, but there is no DNA to check that call. Germline loops: CDR1 SGHRS, CDR2 YFSETQ. The CDR3 totals 14 residues. The CDR3 reads CASSLRTGVHEQYF.

The chain uses TRBV28 and TRBJ2-7. Per the germline V gene, CDR1 is MDHEN and CDR2 is SYDVKM. The CDR3 covers 11 residues. The CDR3 sequence is CASSPHYEQYF.

CDR3 amino acids: CSAFRRETSFVEQYF. The chain is built from TRBV20-1 and TRBJ2-7; the TCRdb D gene call, TRBD2, has no DNA to confirm it. The CDR3 has 15 residues. Germline lookup yields CDR1 DFQATT and CDR2 SNEGSKA (reference sequence).

The rearrangement links TRBV7-8 to TRBJ2-7; TCRdb names TRBD2, which stays unverified in the absence of DNA. Germline CDR1 reads SGHVS; CDR2 reads FQNEAQ. This CDR3 region has 14 residues. The CDR3 sequence is CASSPRGEDSEQYF.

The V call is TRBV27, the J call TRBJ1-2. Germline CDR1 MNHEY, CDR2 SMNVEV (reference sequence). This CDR3 region has 12 residues. The CDR3 sequence is CASRGPNYGYTF.

The rearrangement joins TRBV14 to TRBJ2-1; TCRdb reports TRBD2, a call that lacks DNA to check it against. CDR3 length: 20 residues. CDR1 SGHDN and CDR2 FVKESK come from the germline V gene. This chain's CDR3 is CASSQGVGGRGRGRYNEQFF.

V gene TRBV4-1 combines with J gene TRBJ2-7. This CDR3 has 15 residues. Per germline, CDR1 MGHRA and CDR2 YSYEKL. The CDR3 here is CASSQDRDGNYEQYF.

V and J are TRBV28 and TRBJ2-2. CDR3 length: 13 residues. From germline, CDR1 is MDHEN and CDR2 SYDVKM. The CDR3 loop is CASSLLNTGELFF.

V is TRBV29-1 and J is TRBJ1-2. Per germline, CDR1 SQVTM and CDR2 ANQGSEA. The CDR3 is 11 residues long. The CDR3 loop is CSVRTHYGYTF.

This rearrangement joins TRBV2 to TRBJ2-2; TCRdb designates TRBD2, a call that cannot be tested without DNA. Germline V gene lookup returns CDR1 SNHLY and CDR2 FYNNEI. The CDR3 extends over 15 amino acids. The CDR3 loop reads CARVSGPSNTGELFF.

V and J are TRBV14 and TRBJ2-1. The CDR3 has 15 residues. Germline V gene lookup returns CDR1 SGHDN and CDR2 FVKESK. The CDR3 loop is CASSQGRRIYNEQFF.

J is TRBJ2-7 and V is TRBV5-1; the D call of TRBD2 rests on TCRdb alone, since no DNA is present to check it. CDR3 length equals 13 residues. Germline values: CDR1 SGHRS, CDR2 YFSETQ. The CDR3 loop is CASRPVEGYEQYF.

V gene TRBV29-1 combines with J gene TRBJ1-1; TCRdb proposes TRBD1, but this gene call is untestable without DNA. Germline CDR1 and CDR2: SQVTM and ANQGSEA. This CDR3 spans 11 amino acids. The CDR3 sequence: CSVDSGNGAFF.

The chain carries TRBV4-1 and TRBJ2-7; TCRdb lists TRBD2, though no DNA is available to test this call. This CDR3 has 14 residues. Per germline, CDR1 MGHRA and CDR2 YSYEKL. CDR3 sequence: CASSQGQEGPEQYF.

The gene calls are TRBV12-3 or TRBV12-4 and TRBJ1-2; TCRdb picks TRBD1, but there is no DNA to check that call. The CDR3 spans 15 residues. This chain's CDR3 is CASSPGTGPGYGYTF.

The chain couples TRBV7-9 to TRBJ2-5. Germline CDR1 SEHNR, CDR2 FQNEAQ (reference sequence). CDR3 length: 14 amino acids. The CDR3 loop is CASTLPGFKETQYF.

CDR3 residues: CASGTGQETQYF. The V and J genes are TRBV12-3 or TRBV12-4 and TRBJ2-5; TCRdb proposes TRBD1, but this gene call is untestable without DNA. CDR3 size: 12 residues.

V and J are TRBV7-8 and TRBJ2-5; TCRdb designates TRBD1, a call that cannot be tested without DNA. CDR1 is SGHVS, CDR2 FQNEAQ, per germline. The CDR3 length is 16 residues. CDR3 residues: CASSLSAGRVAETQYF.

The gene calls are TRBV7-7 and TRBJ2-1; TCRdb outputs TRBD1, but without DNA this stays unchecked. This CDR3 spans 14 amino acids. The germline V gene has CDR1 SSHAT and CDR2 FNYEAQ (reference sequence). CDR3 sequence: CASSLWGAVNEQFF.

The chain combines TRBV5-1 with TRBJ1-1. In germline, CDR1 is SGHRS, CDR2 YFSETQ. This CDR3 spans 13 amino acids. CDR3 sequence: CASSTRQNTEAFF.

This chain connects TRBV28 to TRBJ2-7; the TCRdb D gene call, TRBD1, has no DNA to confirm it. There are 14 residues in the CDR3. Germline CDR1 MDHEN, CDR2 SYDVKM. CDR3 protein: CASSLITGVYEQYF.

This chain links TRBV20-1 with TRBJ2-7; the D call from TCRdb, TRBD2, cannot be confirmed without DNA. Germline V gene lookup returns CDR1 DFQATT and CDR2 SNEGSKA (reference sequence). The CDR3 totals 14 residues. The CDR3 is CSAIPYSGSYEQYF.

This rearrangement joins TRBV5-1 to TRBJ2-1; TCRdb's D call of TRBD2 is untestable without DNA. This CDR3 contains 17 residues. CDR1 and CDR2 from the germline V gene are SGHRS and YFSETQ. CDR3 sequence reads: CASSLSGGGLPYNEQFF.

This rearrangement joins TRBV7-9 to TRBJ2-1. The CDR3 is made up of 12 amino acids. The germline V gene encodes CDR1 SEHNR and CDR2 FQNEAQ (reference sequence). This chain's CDR3 is CASSWGNSEQFF. Based on the CDR3 plus reference TRBV7-9 and TRBJ2-1, the full variable domain is DTGVSQNPRHKITKRGQNVTFRCDPISEHNRLYWYRQTLGQGPEFLTYFQNEAQLEKSRLLSDRFSAERPKGSFSTLEIQRTEQGDSAMYLCASSWGNSEQFFGPGTRLTVL.